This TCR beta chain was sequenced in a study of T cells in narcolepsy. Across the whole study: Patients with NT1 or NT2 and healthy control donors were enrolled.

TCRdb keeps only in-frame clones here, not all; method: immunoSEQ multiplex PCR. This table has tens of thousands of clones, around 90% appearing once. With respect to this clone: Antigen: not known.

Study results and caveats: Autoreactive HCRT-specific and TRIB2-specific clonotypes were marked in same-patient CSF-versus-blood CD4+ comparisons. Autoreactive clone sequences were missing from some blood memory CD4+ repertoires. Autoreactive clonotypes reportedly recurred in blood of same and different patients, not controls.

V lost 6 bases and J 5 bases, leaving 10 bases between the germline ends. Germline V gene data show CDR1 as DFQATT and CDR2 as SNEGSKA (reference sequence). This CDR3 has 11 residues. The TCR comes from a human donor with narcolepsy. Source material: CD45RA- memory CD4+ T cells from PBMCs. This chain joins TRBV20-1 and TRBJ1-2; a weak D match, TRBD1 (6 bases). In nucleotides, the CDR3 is TGCAGTGCGAGGGGGGAGTATGGCTACACCTTC. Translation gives CSARGEYGYTF.